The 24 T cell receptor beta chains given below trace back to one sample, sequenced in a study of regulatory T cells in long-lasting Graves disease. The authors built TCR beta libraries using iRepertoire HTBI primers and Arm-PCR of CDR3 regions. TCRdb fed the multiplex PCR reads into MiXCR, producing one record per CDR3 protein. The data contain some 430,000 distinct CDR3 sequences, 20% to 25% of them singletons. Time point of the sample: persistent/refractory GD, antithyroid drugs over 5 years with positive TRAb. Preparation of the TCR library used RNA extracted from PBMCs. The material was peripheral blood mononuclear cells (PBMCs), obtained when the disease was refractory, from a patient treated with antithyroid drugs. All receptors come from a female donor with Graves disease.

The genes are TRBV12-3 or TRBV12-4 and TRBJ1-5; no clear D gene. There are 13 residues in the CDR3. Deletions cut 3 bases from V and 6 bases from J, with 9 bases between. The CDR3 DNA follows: TGTGCCAGCAGTTTCGAGAGGGCTCAGCCCCAGCATTTT. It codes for CASSFERAQPQHF.

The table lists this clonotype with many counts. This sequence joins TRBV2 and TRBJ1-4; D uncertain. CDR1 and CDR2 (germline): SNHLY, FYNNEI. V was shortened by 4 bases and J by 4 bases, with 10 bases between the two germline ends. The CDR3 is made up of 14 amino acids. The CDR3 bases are TGTGCCAGCAGTGTGCAGATCCATAATGAAAAACTGTTTTTT. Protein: CASSVQIHNEKLFF.

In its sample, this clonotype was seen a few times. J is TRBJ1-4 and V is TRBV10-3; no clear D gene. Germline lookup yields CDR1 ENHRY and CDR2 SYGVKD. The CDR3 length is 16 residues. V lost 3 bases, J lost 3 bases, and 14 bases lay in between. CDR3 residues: CAISDSNRGSNEKLFF. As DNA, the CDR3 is TGTGCCATCAGTGATTCCAACCGCGGATCTAATGAAAAACTGTTTTTT.

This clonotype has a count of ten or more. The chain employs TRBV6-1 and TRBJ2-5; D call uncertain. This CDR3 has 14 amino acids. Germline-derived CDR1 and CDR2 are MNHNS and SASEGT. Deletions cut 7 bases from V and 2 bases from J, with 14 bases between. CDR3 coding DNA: TGTGCCAGCACTGGGCGAGCTCCTCAAGAGACCCAGTACTTC. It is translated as CASTGRAPQETQYF.

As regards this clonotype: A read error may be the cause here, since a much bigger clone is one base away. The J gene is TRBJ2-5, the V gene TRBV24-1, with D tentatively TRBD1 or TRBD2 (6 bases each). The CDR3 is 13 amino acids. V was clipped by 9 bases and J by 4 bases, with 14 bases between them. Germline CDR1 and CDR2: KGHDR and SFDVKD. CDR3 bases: TGTGCCACCCCCAGGGGAGGACCAGAGACCCAGTACTTC. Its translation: CATPRGGPETQYF.

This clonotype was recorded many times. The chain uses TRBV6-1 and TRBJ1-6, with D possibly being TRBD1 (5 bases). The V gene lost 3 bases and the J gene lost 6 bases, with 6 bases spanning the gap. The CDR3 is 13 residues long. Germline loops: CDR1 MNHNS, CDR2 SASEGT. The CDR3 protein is CASSDRVNSPLHF. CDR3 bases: TGTGCCAGCAGTGACAGGGTTAATTCACCCCTCCACTTT.

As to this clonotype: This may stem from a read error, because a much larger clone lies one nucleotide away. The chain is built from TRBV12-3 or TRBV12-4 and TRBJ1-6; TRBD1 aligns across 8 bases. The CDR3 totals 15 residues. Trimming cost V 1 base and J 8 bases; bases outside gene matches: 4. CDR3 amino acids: CASSLGRGRDSPLHF. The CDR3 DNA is TGTGCCAGCAGTTTAGGCAGGGGGCGTGATTCACCCCTCCACTTT.

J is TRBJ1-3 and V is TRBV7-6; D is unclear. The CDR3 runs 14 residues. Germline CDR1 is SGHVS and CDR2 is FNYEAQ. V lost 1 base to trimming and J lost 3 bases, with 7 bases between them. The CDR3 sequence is CASSLERVGNTIYF. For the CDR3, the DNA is TGTGCCAGCAGCTTAGAGAGGGTTGGAAACACCATATATTTT.

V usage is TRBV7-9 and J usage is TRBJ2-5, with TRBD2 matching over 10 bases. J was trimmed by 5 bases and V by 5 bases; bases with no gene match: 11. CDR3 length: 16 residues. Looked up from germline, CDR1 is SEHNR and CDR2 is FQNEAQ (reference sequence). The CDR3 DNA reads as TGTGCCAGCAGCCGTCTCAGCGGGAGGGCCGCCGAGACCCAGTACTTC. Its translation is CASSRLSGRAAETQYF.

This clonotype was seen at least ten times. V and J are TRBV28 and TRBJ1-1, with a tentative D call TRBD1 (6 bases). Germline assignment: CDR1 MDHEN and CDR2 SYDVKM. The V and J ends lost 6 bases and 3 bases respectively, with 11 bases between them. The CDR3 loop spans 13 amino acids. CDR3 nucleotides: TGTGCCAGCAGACCTACAGGGCACACTGAAGCTTTCTTT. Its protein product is CASRPTGHTEAFF. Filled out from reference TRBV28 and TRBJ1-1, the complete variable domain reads DVKVTQSSRYLVKRTGEKVFLECVQDMDHENMFWYRQDPGLGLRLIYFSYDVKMKEKGDIPEGYSVSREKKERFSLILESASTNQTSMYLCASRPTGHTEAFFGQGTRLTVV.

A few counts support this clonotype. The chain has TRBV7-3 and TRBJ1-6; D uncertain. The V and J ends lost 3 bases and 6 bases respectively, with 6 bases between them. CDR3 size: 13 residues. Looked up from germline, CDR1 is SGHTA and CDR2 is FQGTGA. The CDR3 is CASSLNSNSPLHF. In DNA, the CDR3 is TGTGCCAGCAGCTTGAACAGTAATTCACCCCTCCACTTT.

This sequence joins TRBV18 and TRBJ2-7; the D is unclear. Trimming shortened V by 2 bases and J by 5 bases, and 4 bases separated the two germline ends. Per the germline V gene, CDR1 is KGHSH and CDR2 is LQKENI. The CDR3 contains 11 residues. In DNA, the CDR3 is TGTGCCAGCTCACCAAGGGACGAGCAGTACTTC. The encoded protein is CASSPRDEQYF.

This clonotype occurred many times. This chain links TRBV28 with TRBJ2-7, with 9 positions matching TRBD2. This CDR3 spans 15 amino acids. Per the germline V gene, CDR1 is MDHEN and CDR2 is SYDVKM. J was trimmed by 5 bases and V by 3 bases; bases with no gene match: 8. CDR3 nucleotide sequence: TGTGCCAGCAGTTTTGTGGGACTAGCTCGTCACGAGCAGTACTTC. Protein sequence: CASSFVGLARHEQYF.

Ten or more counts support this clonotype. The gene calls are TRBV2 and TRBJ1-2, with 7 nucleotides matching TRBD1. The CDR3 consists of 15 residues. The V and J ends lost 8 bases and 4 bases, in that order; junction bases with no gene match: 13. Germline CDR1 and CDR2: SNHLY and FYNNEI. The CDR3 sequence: CASGAETGSTYGYTF. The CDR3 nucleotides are TGTGCCAGCGGAGCCGAGACAGGGTCGACCTATGGCTACACCTTC. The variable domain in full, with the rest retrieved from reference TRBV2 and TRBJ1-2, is EPEVTQTPSHQVTQMGQEVILRCVPISNHLYFYWYRQILGQKVEFLVSFYNNEISEKSEIFDDQFSVERPDGSNFTLKIRSTKLEDSAMYFCASGAETGSTYGYTFGSGTRLTVV.

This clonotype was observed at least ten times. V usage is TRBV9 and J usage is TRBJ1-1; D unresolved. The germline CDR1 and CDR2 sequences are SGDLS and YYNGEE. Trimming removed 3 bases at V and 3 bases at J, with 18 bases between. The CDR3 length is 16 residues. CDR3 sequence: CASSGLADGFYTEAFF. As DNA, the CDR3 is TGTGCCAGCAGCGGCCTCGCCGACGGATTCTACACTGAAGCTTTCTTT.

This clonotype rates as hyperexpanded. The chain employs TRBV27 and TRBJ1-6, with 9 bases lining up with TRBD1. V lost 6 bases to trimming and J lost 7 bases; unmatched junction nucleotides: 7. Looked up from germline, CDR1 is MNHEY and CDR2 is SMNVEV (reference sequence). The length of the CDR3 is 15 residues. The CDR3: CASSSWDRDNSPLHF. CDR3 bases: TGTGCCAGCAGCTCTTGGGACAGGGACAATTCACCCCTCCACTTT.

The CDR3 sequence is CASSLRGEVNTEAFF. In DNA, the CDR3 is TGCGCCAGCAGCCTGAGGGGGGAGGTGAACACTGAAGCTTTCTTT. The chain uses TRBV5-1 and TRBJ1-1, with D possibly being TRBD1 (6 bases). Between the trimmed V and J ends, which lost 4 bases and 0 bases, there was a span of 13 bases. Germline V gives CDR1 SGHRS, CDR2 YFSETQ. There are 15 residues in the CDR3. The variable domain in full, completed from reference TRBV5-1 and TRBJ1-1, reads KAGVTQTPRYLIKTRGQQVTLSCSPISGHRSVSWYQQTPGQGLQFLFEYFSETQRNKGNFPGRFSGRQFSNSRSEMNVSTLELGDSALYLCASSLRGEVNTEAFFGQGTRLTVV.

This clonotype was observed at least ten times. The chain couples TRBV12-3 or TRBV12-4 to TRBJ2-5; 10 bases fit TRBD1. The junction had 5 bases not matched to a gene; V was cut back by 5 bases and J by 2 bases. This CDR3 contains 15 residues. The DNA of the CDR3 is TGTGCCAGCAGTCCTCCGGGACAGGGGCAAGAGACCCAGTACTTC. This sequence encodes CASSPPGQGQETQYF.

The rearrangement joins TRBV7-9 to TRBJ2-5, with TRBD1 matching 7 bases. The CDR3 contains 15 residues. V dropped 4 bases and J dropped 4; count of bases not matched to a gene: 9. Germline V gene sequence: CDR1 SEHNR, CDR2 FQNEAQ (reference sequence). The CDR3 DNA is TGTGCCAGCAGCTCCCAGACAGGGTCCGGAGAGACCCAGTACTTC. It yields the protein CASSSQTGSGETQYF. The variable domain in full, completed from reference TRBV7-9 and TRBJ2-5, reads DTGVSQNPRHKITKRGQNVTFRCDPISEHNRLYWYRQTLGQGPEFLTYFQNEAQLEKSRLLSDRFSAERPKGSFSTLEIQRTEQGDSAMYLCASSSQTGSGETQYFGPGTRLLVL.

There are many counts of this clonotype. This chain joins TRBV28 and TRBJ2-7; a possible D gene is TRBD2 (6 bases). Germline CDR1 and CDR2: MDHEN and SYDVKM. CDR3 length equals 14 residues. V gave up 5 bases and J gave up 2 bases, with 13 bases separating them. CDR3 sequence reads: CASSTLAGTYEQYF. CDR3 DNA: TGTGCCAGCAGTACACTAGCAGGAACCTACGAGCAGTACTTC.

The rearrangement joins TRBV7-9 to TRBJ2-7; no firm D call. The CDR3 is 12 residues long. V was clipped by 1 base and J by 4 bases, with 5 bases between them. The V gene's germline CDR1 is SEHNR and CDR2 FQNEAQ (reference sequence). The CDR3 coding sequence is TGTGCCAGCAGCTTAGAGGCTTACGAGCAGTACTTC. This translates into CASSLEAYEQYF.

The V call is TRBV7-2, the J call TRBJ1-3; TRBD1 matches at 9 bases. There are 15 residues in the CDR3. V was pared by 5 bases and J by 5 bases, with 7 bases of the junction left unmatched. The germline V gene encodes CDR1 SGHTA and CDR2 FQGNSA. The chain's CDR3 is CASSRTGGLRNTIYF. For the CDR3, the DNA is TGTGCCAGCAGCCGTACAGGGGGCTTAAGAAACACCATATATTTT.

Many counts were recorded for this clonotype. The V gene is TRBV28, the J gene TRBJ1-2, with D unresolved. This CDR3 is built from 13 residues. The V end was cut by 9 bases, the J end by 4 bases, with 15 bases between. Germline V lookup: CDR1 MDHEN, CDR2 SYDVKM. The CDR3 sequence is CASGPEGLYGYTF. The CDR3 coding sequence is TGTGCCAGTGGTCCGGAGGGCCTCTATGGCTACACCTTC.

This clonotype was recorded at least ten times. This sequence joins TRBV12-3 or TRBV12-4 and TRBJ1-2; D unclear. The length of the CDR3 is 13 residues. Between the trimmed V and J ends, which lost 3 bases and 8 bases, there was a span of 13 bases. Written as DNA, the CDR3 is TGTGCCAGCAGTTTGAGCCACGGTAGCGGCTACACCTTC. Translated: CASSLSHGSGYTF.